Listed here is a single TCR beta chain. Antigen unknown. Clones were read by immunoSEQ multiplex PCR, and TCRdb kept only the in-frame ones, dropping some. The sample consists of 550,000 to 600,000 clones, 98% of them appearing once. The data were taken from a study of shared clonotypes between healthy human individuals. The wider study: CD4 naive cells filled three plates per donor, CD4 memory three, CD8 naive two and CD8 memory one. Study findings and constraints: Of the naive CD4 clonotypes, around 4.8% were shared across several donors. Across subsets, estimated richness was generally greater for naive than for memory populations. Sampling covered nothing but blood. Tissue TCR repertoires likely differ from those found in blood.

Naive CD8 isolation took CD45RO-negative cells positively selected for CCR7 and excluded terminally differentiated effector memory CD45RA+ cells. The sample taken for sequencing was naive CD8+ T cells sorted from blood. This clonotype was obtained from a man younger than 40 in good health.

CDR3 sequence: CAWSVKFPSYNEQFF. CDR3 nucleotides: TGTGCCTGGAGTGTTAAGTTCCCCTCCTACAATGAGCAGTTCTTC. The V gene is TRBV30, the J gene TRBJ2-1; D not resolved. CDR1 GTSNPN and CDR2 SVGIG come from the germline V gene (reference sequence). The CDR3 consists of 15 residues. V lost 0 bases, J lost 0 bases, and 9 bases lay in between.